These T cell receptor beta chains were read from a single sample in a study of CD8 T cells in Susac syndrome. TCRdb fed the immunoSEQ multiplex PCR reads into MiXCR, producing one record per CDR3 protein. The sample includes approximately 190,000 distinct CDR3 sequences, approximately 94% seen only once; the top ten take 0.075% to 0.1%. The material sequenced was CD4+ T cells from PBMCs. All receptors come from a human donor with Susac syndrome. Both conserved end residues are part of each CDR3. A D gene is named only where the DNA matches it firmly. Not all rows give a size; the values are once, few, many and, for expanded clones, a class.

v_call	j_call	clone_size	d_call	cdr3_aa	cdr3_nt
TRBV18	TRBJ1-5	NA	NA	CASSPTRQSNQPQHF	TGTGCCAGCTCACCAACGAGGCAGAGCAATCAGCCCCAGCATTTT
TRBV3-1	TRBJ2-6	NA	NA	CASSHGGGGANVLTF	TGTGCCAGCAGTCACGGGGGAGGTGGGGCCAACGTCCTGACTTTC
TRBV19	TRBJ2-5	NA	TRBD2	CASSFRTSGDGTQYF	TGTGCCAGTAGTTTTCGTACTAGCGGGGACGGGACCCAGTACTTC
TRBV7-2	TRBJ2-3	NA	TRBD2	CASSLTSGGSDTQYF	TGTGCCAGCAGCTTAACTAGCGGGGGGTCAGATACGCAGTATTTT
TRBV7-9	TRBJ1-1	NA	NA	CASSLTGWGAFF	TGTGCCAGCAGCCTGACCGGATGGGGAGCTTTCTTT
TRBV7-8	TRBJ2-1	NA	TRBD2	CASSLGLAEFF	TGTGCCAGCAGCCTCGGACTAGCGGAGTTCTTC
TRBV27	TRBJ2-7	NA	NA	CASRSRGHSYEQYF	TGTGCCAGCCGATCCCGGGGGCACTCCTACGAGCAGTACTTC
TRBV7-3	TRBJ2-1	once	NA	CASCRVQAGEQFF	TGTGCCAGCTGCAGGGTACAAGCGGGTGAGCAGTTCTTC
TRBV29-1	TRBJ2-2	NA	TRBD1	CSVEGQGGGELFF	TGCAGCGTTGAGGGACAGGGCGGCGGGGAGCTGTTTTTT
TRBV5-5	TRBJ1-2	NA	TRBD1	CASSWGTGAVYGYTF	TGTGCCAGCAGTTGGGGGACAGGGGCGGTCTATGGCTACACCTTC
TRBV12-3/TRBV12-4	TRBJ1-5	NA	NA	CASSLGGTQQPQHF	TGTGCCAGCAGTTTGGGGGGGACACAACAGCCCCAGCATTTT
TRBV12-3/TRBV12-4	TRBJ2-1	NA	NA	CASRGKEGGSYNEQFF	TGTGCCAGCAGAGGAAAAGAGGGGGGATCTTACAATGAGCAGTTCTTC
TRBV7-9	TRBJ1-2	once	NA	CASSLESNYGYTF	TGTGCCAGCAGCTTAGAGAGTAACTATGGCTACACCTTC
TRBV7-2	TRBJ2-7	NA	NA	CASSGMNFYEQYF	TGTGCCAGCAGCGGGATGAACTTCTACGAGCAGTACTTC
TRBV6-5	TRBJ1-1	NA	TRBD1	CASSLFRDRDEAFF	TGTGCCAGCAGTCTCTTCCGGGACAGGGACGAAGCTTTCTTT
TRBV7-2	TRBJ1-5	NA	NA	CASSLVSGTKQPQHF	TGTGCCAGCAGCTTAGTGTCAGGGACAAAACAGCCCCAGCATTTT
TRBV4-3	TRBJ2-2	NA	NA	CASSQEGSRAGELFF	TGCGCCAGCAGCCAAGAGGGATCGCGCGCCGGGGAGCTGTTTTTT
TRBV6-5	TRBJ1-1	once	NA	CASSFEVNTEAFF	TGTGCCAGCAGTTTCGAAGTGAACACTGAAGCTTTCTTT
TRBV5-1	TRBJ2-5	NA	TRBD2	CASSRWAAGEEETQYF	TGCGCCAGCAGCCGATGGGCGGCGGGGGAGGAAGAGACCCAGTACTTC
TRBV30	TRBJ2-5	once	NA	CAWSVGGVGTQYF	TGTGCCTGGAGTGTTGGCGGCGTCGGGACCCAGTACTTC
TRBV20-1	TRBJ1-6	NA	NA	CSASFTGRQNSPLHF	TGCAGTGCTAGTTTTACGGGACGGCAAAATTCACCCCTCCACTTT
TRBV7-2	TRBJ2-7	NA	TRBD1	CASSSRQGTEQYF	TGTGCCAGCAGCTCCAGACAGGGTACCGAGCAGTACTTC
TRBV29-1	TRBJ2-5	NA	TRBD2	CSSRGGEEETQYF	TGCAGCTCCCGCGGGGGTGAGGAAGAGACCCAGTACTTC
TRBV27	TRBJ1-1	NA	TRBD1	CASSIPGTAEAFF	TGTGCCAGCAGTATCCCTGGGACAGCTGAAGCTTTCTTT
TRBV25-1	TRBJ1-1	NA	NA	CASSEGLRAFF	TGTGCCAGCAGTGAGGGGTTAAGAGCTTTCTTT
TRBV30	TRBJ2-7	NA	TRBD1	CAWTTLGQRQYF	TGTGCCTGGACCACCTTGGGACAGAGACAGTACTTC
TRBV15	TRBJ2-5	NA	TRBD2	CATSRGLAQETQYF	TGTGCCACCAGCAGAGGACTAGCGCAAGAGACCCAGTACTTC
TRBV5-1	TRBJ1-2	NA	TRBD1	CASSSRQGYGYTF	TGCGCCAGCAGCTCTCGACAGGGATATGGCTACACCTTC
TRBV19	TRBJ2-1	NA	NA	CASRPFESGYNEQFF	TGTGCCAGTCGACCGTTTGAAAGCGGATACAATGAGCAGTTCTTC
TRBV5-1	TRBJ2-2	once	NA	CASSLVRGPTGELFF	TGCGCCAGCAGCTTGGTCAGGGGCCCGACCGGGGAGCTGTTTTTT
TRBV5-1	TRBJ2-7	NA	NA	CASSWGDLSYEQYF	TGCGCCAGCAGCTGGGGGGACCTCTCCTACGAGCAGTACTTC
TRBV2	TRBJ2-1	once	TRBD1	CASTERRTGTYNEQFF	TGTGCCAGCACCGAAAGGAGGACAGGGACCTACAATGAGCAGTTCTTC
TRBV20-1	TRBJ1-2	NA	NA	CSARDYEENYGYTF	TGCAGTGCTAGAGATTATGAGGAAAATTATGGCTACACCTTC
TRBV12-3/TRBV12-4	TRBJ1-5	NA	TRBD1	CASSSQGDQPQHF	TGTGCCAGCAGTTCACAGGGGGATCAGCCCCAGCATTTT
TRBV9	TRBJ2-3	NA	TRBD1	CASRATGLSTDTQYF	TGTGCCAGCAGGGCGACAGGGCTAAGCACAGATACGCAGTATTTT
TRBV28	TRBJ1-5	NA	TRBD1	CASRGTGDNQPQHF	TGTGCCAGCAGGGGGACAGGGGACAATCAGCCCCAGCATTTT
TRBV12-3/TRBV12-4	TRBJ2-3	NA	TRBD1	CASSFTGRGQGDTQYF	TGTGCCAGCAGTTTTACCGGCAGGGGGCAGGGAGATACGCAGTATTTT
TRBV3-1	TRBJ2-3	NA	TRBD1	CASSPDRVRGTDTQYF	TGTGCCAGCAGCCCGGACAGGGTGAGAGGCACAGATACGCAGTATTTT
TRBV19	TRBJ1-2	NA	NA	CASSINRESRVYGYTF	TGTGCCAGTAGTATCAACAGGGAGAGTCGGGTCTATGGCTACACCTTC
TRBV7-9	TRBJ1-5	NA	NA	CASSLGGNSNQPQHF	TGTGCCAGCAGCTTAGGGGGAAATAGCAATCAGCCCCAGCATTTT
TRBV6-5	TRBJ2-2	NA	NA	CASSYRGSSGGTGELFF	TGTGCCAGCAGTTACAGGGGGAGTAGCGGAGGCACCGGGGAGCTGTTTTTT
TRBV6-6	TRBJ1-2	NA	NA	CASSSQGYGYTF	TGTGCCAGCAGTTCTCAGGGCTATGGCTACACCTTC
TRBV3-1	TRBJ2-5	NA	NA	CASSQEDEIQETQYF	TGTGCCAGCAGCCAAGAGGACGAAATCCAAGAGACCCAGTACTTC
TRBV6-1	TRBJ2-1	NA	TRBD1	CASSSEAGGNEQFF	TGTGCCAGCAGTTCTGAGGCAGGGGGCAATGAGCAGTTCTTC
TRBV29-1	TRBJ1-5	NA	NA	CSVATGTDQPQHF	TGCAGCGTTGCGACAGGAACAGATCAGCCCCAGCATTTT
TRBV27	TRBJ2-7	once	TRBD2	CASSSIAGGEQYF	TGTGCCAGCAGTTCCATAGCGGGGGGCGAGCAGTACTTC
TRBV30	TRBJ2-1	NA	TRBD2	CAWRGLAVYNEQFF	TGTGCCTGGAGGGGACTAGCGGTTTACAATGAGCAGTTCTTC
TRBV12-3/TRBV12-4	TRBJ2-5	NA	NA	CASTFGPETQYF	TGTGCCAGCACCTTTGGCCCCGAGACCCAGTACTTC
TRBV10-3	TRBJ1-5	NA	TRBD1	CAIRDRDQPQHF	TGTGCCATCAGGGACAGGGATCAGCCCCAGCATTTT
TRBV7-3	TRBJ2-1	NA	NA	CASSLRGGRGDYNEQFF	TGTGCCAGCAGCTTAAGGGGTGGCAGGGGGGACTACAATGAGCAGTTCTTC
TRBV30	TRBJ1-5	NA	TRBD1	CAWSVQGGDNQPQHF	TGTGCCTGGAGTGTACAGGGGGGCGACAATCAGCCCCAGCATTTT